This TCR beta chain was captured by sequencing in a study of vaccination effects on CD4 cells after COVID-19. On the study more broadly: Post-vaccine specimens arrived a median 72 days past the second dose.

Ahead of sequencing, the ViraFEST assay grew antigen-specific CD4+ T cells using viral peptide pools. Subsequent to less than eleven days of culture, CD4+ T cells were isolated. Two doses of BNT162b2 or mRNA-1273 vaccine were administered to participants. Cultures used 2 million or so PBMC per well, roughly 11 IU/ml IL-2 and roughly 10 ug/ml peptides. The study, taken as a whole, reports: No early post-infection timepoints were available in the study, which also included few convalescent patients. Marked clonal contraction of infection- and vaccine-induced clones was seen late after vaccination.

Repertoires were generated with immunoSEQ multiplex PCR, while TCRdb's copy carries only in-frame clones and drops some. Of fewer than 40,000 clones in the sample, roughly 79% are singletons; the top ten hold around 2%. About this clone itself: Antigen unknown.

Per germline, CDR1 MDHEN and CDR2 SYDVKM. V was clipped by 4 bases and J by 0 bases; unmatched bases: 2. This CDR3 is built from 14 residues. V usage is TRBV28 and J usage is TRBJ1-1; the match to TRBD1 covers 7 bases. The TCR was taken from a human donor who received a COVID-19 vaccine. Some clones in this sample may be carry-over from other donors' samples. The sample consisted of CD4+ T cells from PBMCs cultured with HCoV-NL63 spike peptides, taken after COVID-19 vaccination. Here the CDR3 reads CASSSGTVNTEAFF. As DNA, the CDR3 is TGTGCCAGCAGTTCTGGGACAGTGAACACTGAAGCTTTCTTT.